Presented here are 5 T cell receptor beta chains from one specimen sequenced in a study of blood T cell repertoires in COVID-19. Libraries were prepared by immunoSEQ multiplex PCR; TCRdb keeps only in-frame clonotypes and omits some of them. The sample holds some 270,000 clones; 70% to 90% are singletons and the top ten take 8% to 13%. Sequencing input: peripheral blood. These TCRs come from an older woman with acute or convalescent COVID-19.

The rearrangement joins TRBV6-5 to TRBJ1-6; 7 positions match TRBD1. Germline CDR1 is MNHEY and CDR2 is SVGAGI. V lost 5 bases, J lost 4 bases, and 2 bases stayed unmatched. The CDR3 has 14 residues. The CDR3 DNA reads TGTGCCAGCAGTACGGGACAGTATAATTCACCCCTCCACTTT. Amino acid sequence: CASSTGQYNSPLHF.

This clone showed up just once. This sequence joins TRBV18 and TRBJ1-1; a weak D match, TRBD1 (5 bases). From germline, CDR1 is KGHSH and CDR2 LQKENI. Trimming cost V 1 base and J 5 bases, with 14 bases left between them. The CDR3 extends over 15 amino acids. The CDR3 is CASSPLRQYETEAFF. As DNA, the CDR3 is TGTGCCAGCTCACCACTCAGACAGTACGAAACTGAAGCTTTCTTT.

This chain links TRBV2 with TRBJ1-2, with TRBD1 matching over 7 bases. The CDR3 totals 12 residues. Germline lookup yields CDR1 SNHLY and CDR2 FYNNEI. With V trimmed by 6 bases and J by 5 bases, 3 bases remained unmatched. The CDR3: CASSGTVYGYTF. In DNA form, the CDR3 reads TGTGCCAGCAGCGGGACAGTTTATGGCTACACCTTC.

The V call is TRBV18, the J call TRBJ2-1; TRBD2 agrees at 12 bases. Germline V gives CDR1 KGHSH, CDR2 LQKENI. The ends lost 3 bases at V and 4 bases at J; junction bases unmatched: 7. This CDR3 contains 17 residues. The CDR3 DNA sequence: TGTGCCAGCTCACCTCCGCTAGCGGGGGGGCAATACAATGAGCAGTTCTTC. Encoded protein: CASSPPLAGGQYNEQFF.

This sequence joins TRBV3-1 (or the pseudogene TRBV3-2) and TRBJ1-2; a possible D gene is TRBD1 (5 bases). The CDR3 spans 14 residues. V was clipped by 0 bases and J by 7 bases, with 12 bases between them. From germline, CDR1 is LGHDT and CDR2 YNNKEL (reference sequence). CDR3 in DNA: TGTGCCAGCAGCCAAGATAGTCAGGGTCGTGGCTACACCTTC. Translation: CASSQDSQGRGYTF.